This entry lists 14 T cell receptor beta chains sequenced from one sample in a study of blood T cell repertoires in COVID-19. Libraries were prepared by immunoSEQ multiplex PCR; TCRdb keeps only in-frame clonotypes and omits some of them. The sample records 250,000 to 300,000 clones, around four fifths being singletons. The sample consisted of peripheral blood. The receptors here all came from a man older than 75 with acute or convalescent COVID-19.

The rearrangement joins TRBV5-5 to TRBJ2-7, with D possibly TRBD1 on 6 matching bases. CDR1 SGHKS and CDR2 YYEKEE come from the germline V gene (reference sequence). Trimming pared 3 bases from V and 4 bases from J, leaving 11 bases between. The CDR3 consists of 13 residues. The CDR3 loop reads CASSSQDRYEQYF. The CDR3 coding sequence is TGTGCCAGCAGCTCCCAAGACAGGTACGAGCAGTACTTC.

The rearrangement joins TRBV5-1 to TRBJ1-2; D ambiguous. Germline assignment: CDR1 SGHRS and CDR2 YFSETQ. The CDR3 is 14 residues long. V was clipped by 0 bases and J by 0 bases, with 6 bases between them. The CDR3, as DNA: TGCGCCAGCAGCTTGGCACCGGCTAACTATGGCTACACCTTC. Its protein is CASSLAPANYGYTF.

This clone showed up just a few times. This rearrangement joins TRBV19 to TRBJ2-7; 7 bases fit TRBD1. With V trimmed by 4 bases and J by 2 bases, 11 bases remained unmatched. Germline V CDR1 and CDR2: LNHDA, SQIVND (reference sequence). The CDR3 runs to 16 residues. CDR3 sequence reads: CASSTRPGQITYEQYF. The CDR3 region has the DNA TGTGCCAGTAGTACCCGACCGGGACAGATTACCTACGAGCAGTACTTC.

This clone has just one count. V gene TRBV4-1 combines with J gene TRBJ2-7; TRBD2 aligns across 7 bases. The CDR3 runs to 16 residues. Germline V gives CDR1 MGHRA, CDR2 YSYEKL. J lost 2 bases, V lost 0 bases, and 7 bases had no gene match. The CDR3 region has the DNA TGCGCCAGCAGCCAAGAGGTCGCTAGCGGTGCCTACGAGCAGTACTTC. It is translated as CASSQEVASGAYEQYF.

Only a few counts were recorded for this clone. This chain joins TRBV6-5 and TRBJ1-1, with TRBD1 matching 7 bases. With V trimmed by 8 bases and J by 0 bases, 9 bases remained unmatched. The CDR3 runs to 15 residues. Germline V gene lookup returns CDR1 MNHEY and CDR2 SVGAGI. The CDR3 sequence is CASGPQQGLNTEAFF. The CDR3 bases are TGTGCCAGCGGGCCCCAACAGGGGCTGAACACTGAAGCTTTCTTT.

The chain employs TRBV6-2 or TRBV6-3 and TRBJ2-7; 14 bases map to TRBD2. Germline V lookup: CDR1 MNHEY, CDR2 SVGEGT. Losses at the gene ends were 6 bases for V and 9 bases for J; bases not matched to a gene: 7. The CDR3 contains 14 residues. CDR3 bases: TGTGCCAGCAGCCCGGGACTAGCGGGAGCCAGGCAGTACTTC. It specifies CASSPGLAGARQYF.

The chain has TRBV5-1 and TRBJ2-7; perhaps TRBD1 as D (5 bases). The V end was cut by 2 bases, the J end by 2 bases, with 14 bases between. In germline, CDR1 is SGHRS, CDR2 YFSETQ. There are 15 residues in the CDR3. In nucleotides, the CDR3 is TGCGCCAGCAGCTTTTATCCGGACACCGCCTACGAGCAGTACTTC. It yields the protein CASSFYPDTAYEQYF.

This chain joins TRBV5-1 and TRBJ2-5; 8 nucleotides line up with TRBD1. V was pared by 2 bases and J by 9 bases, with 12 bases of the junction left unmatched. The CDR3 has 15 amino acids. Germline CDR1 is SGHRS and CDR2 is YFSETQ. In nucleotides, the CDR3 is TGCGCCAGCAGCTTAACACAGGGTCTACAGGGGGCCCAGTACTTC. Translated, it gives CASSLTQGLQGAQYF.

V is TRBV28 and J is TRBJ2-3, with TRBD2 matching over 12 bases. The CDR3 runs 19 residues. In germline, CDR1 is MDHEN, CDR2 SYDVKM. V shed 3 bases and J 4 bases; nucleotides not matched to a gene: 14. The chain's CDR3 is CASSLSTSGGGGGPDTQYF. For the CDR3, the DNA is TGTGCCAGCAGTTTGTCGACTAGCGGGGGTGGCGGAGGGCCAGATACGCAGTATTTT.

The chain carries TRBV28 and TRBJ2-7, with TRBD1 matching over 7 bases. From germline, CDR1 is MDHEN and CDR2 SYDVKM. CDR3 size: 13 residues. J lost 3 bases, V lost 3 bases, and 2 bases had no gene match. The CDR3: CASSFSGGYEQYF. In nucleotides, the CDR3 is TGTGCCAGCAGTTTTTCAGGGGGCTACGAGCAGTACTTC.

The V call is TRBV9, the J call TRBJ2-7, with 10 bases aligning to TRBD1. With V trimmed by 3 bases and J by 5 bases, 5 bases remained unmatched. The CDR3 totals 14 residues. The V gene's germline CDR1 is SGDLS and CDR2 YYNGEE. Here the CDR3 reads CASSGLGQGHEQYF. The CDR3 bases are TGTGCCAGCAGCGGATTGGGACAGGGGCACGAGCAGTACTTC.

This rearrangement joins TRBV4-1 to TRBJ2-1; D unclear. Germline CDR1 MGHRA, CDR2 YSYEKL. The CDR3 is made up of 14 amino acids. Trimming shortened V by 0 bases and J by 5 bases, and 8 bases separated the two germline ends. The CDR3 DNA follows: TGCGCCAGCAGCCAAGACAACTTCAACAATGAGCAGTTCTTC. This sequence encodes CASSQDNFNNEQFF.

This clone was recorded a few times. The chain employs TRBV7-9 and TRBJ1-2, with D unclear. Trimming shortened V by 3 bases and J by 1 base, and 6 bases separated the two germline ends. Germline values: CDR1 SEHNR, CDR2 FQNEAQ (reference sequence). CDR3 length equals 13 residues. The CDR3: CASSLGVNYGYTF. CDR3 bases: TGTGCCAGCAGCTTGGGAGTTAACTATGGCTACACCTTC.

This clone was counted a few times. The chain carries TRBV5-8 and TRBJ1-6; 8 nucleotides align to TRBD1. This CDR3 contains 14 residues. Germline V gene lookup returns CDR1 SGHTS and CDR2 YDEGEE. Trimming cost V 6 bases and J 8 bases; bases outside gene matches: 7. The CDR3 is CASTPGQADSPLHF. Here the CDR3 DNA reads TGTGCCAGCACCCCGGGACAGGCAGATTCACCCCTCCACTTT.